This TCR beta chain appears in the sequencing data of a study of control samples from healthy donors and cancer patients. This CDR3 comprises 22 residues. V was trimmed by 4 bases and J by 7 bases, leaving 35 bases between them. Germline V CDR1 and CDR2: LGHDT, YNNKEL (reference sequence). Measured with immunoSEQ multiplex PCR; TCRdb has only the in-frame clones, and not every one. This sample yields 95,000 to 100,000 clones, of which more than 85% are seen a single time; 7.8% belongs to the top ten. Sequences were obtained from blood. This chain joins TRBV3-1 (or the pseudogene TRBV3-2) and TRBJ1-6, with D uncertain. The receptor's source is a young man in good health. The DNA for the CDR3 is TGTGCCAGCAGCCGAATAAACGAAATGAAACGGAGCCCTACCGCCAGGAATTCACCCCTCCACTTT. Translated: CASSRINEMKRSPTARNSPLHF.